The source of this T cell receptor (beta chain) is a study of CD8 T cells in Susac syndrome. A quantity of about 0.45 to 1 ug RNA underwent reverse transcription using random hexamers. Using its own MiXCR run on the immunoSEQ multiplex PCR reads, TCRdb lists one record per CDR3 protein. The data contain about 66,000 distinct CDR3 sequences, roughly 94% of them singletons. CDR1 and CDR2 from the germline V gene are DFQATT and SNEGSKA (reference sequence). The V and J ends lost 0 bases and 6 bases, in that order; junction bases with no gene match: 15. This CDR3 has 17 residues. This clonotype was counted once.

The chain employs TRBV20-1 and TRBJ1-2; the match to TRBD1 covers 8 bases. This receptor was obtained from a human donor with multiple sclerosis. Sequencing was done on a sample of CD8+ T cells from PBMCs. The CDR3 protein is CSARDLTQTGATNGYTF. In nucleotides, the CDR3 is TGCAGTGCTAGAGATTTGACCCAGACAGGGGCGACAAATGGCTACACCTTC.